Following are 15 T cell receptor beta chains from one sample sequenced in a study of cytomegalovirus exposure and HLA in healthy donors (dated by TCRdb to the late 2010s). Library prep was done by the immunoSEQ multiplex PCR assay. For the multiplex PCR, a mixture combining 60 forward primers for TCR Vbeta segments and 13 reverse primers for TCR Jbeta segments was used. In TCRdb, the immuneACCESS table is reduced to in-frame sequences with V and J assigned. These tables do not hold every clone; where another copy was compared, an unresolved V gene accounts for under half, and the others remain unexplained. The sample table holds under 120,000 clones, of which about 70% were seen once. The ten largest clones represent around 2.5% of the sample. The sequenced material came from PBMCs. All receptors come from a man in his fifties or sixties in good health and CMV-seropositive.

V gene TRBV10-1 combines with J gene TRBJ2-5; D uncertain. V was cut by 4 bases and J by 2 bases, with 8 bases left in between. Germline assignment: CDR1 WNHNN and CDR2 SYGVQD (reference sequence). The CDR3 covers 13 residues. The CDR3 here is CASSVRQQETQYF. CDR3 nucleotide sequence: TGCGCCAGCAGTGTACGACAACAAGAGACCCAGTACTTC.

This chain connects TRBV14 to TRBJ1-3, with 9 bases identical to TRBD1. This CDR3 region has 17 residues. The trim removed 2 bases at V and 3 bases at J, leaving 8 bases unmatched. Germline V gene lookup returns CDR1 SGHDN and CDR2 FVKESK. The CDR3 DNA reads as TGTGCCAGCAGCCAATCTGGGACAGGGCAGTTTGGAAACACCATATATTTT. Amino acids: CASSQSGTGQFGNTIYF.

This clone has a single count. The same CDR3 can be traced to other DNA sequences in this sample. CDR3 sequence (DNA): TGTGCCAGTAGTAGACAGGGGGGGAGGACTGAAGCTTTCTTT. This sequence encodes CASSRQGGRTEAFF. The genes are TRBV6-5 and TRBJ1-1, with TRBD1 matching 9 bases. This CDR3 region has 14 residues. The V gene end was trimmed by 9 bases and the J gene end by 5 bases; junction bases not matched to a gene: 10. Per the germline V gene, CDR1 is MNHEY and CDR2 is SVGAGI.

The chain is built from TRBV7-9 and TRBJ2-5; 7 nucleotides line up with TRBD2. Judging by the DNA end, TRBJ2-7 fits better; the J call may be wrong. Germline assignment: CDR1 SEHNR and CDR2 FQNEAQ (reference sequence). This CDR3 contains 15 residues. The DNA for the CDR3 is TGTGCCAGCAGCTTCGGAGCAGGACTAGTATCCGAGCAGTACTTC. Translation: CASSFGAGLVSEQYF.

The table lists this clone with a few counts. For the CDR3, the DNA is TGTGCCATCAGTGCAGCGGACAGGCACTATGGCTACACCTTC. This translates into CAISAADRHYGYTF. The chain employs TRBV10-3 and TRBJ1-2, with 7 bases aligning to TRBD1. Trimming took 4 bases from V and 3 from J; bases not matched to a gene: 5. CDR1 and CDR2 from the germline V gene are ENHRY and SYGVKD. The CDR3 is made up of 14 amino acids.

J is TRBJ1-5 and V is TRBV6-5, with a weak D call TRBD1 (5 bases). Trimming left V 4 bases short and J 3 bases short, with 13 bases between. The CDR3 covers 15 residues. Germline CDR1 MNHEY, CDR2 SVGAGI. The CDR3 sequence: CASSFVAGLNQPQHF. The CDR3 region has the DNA TGTGCCAGCAGTTTCGTCGCGGGGCTCAATCAGCCCCAGCATTTT.

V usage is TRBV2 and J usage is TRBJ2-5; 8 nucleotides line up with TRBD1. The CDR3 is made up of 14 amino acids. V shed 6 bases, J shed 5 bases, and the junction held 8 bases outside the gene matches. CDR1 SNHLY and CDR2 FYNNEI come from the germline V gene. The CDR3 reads CASSRDRGGETQYF. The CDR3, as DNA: TGTGCCAGCAGCAGAGACAGGGGTGGCGAGACCCAGTACTTC. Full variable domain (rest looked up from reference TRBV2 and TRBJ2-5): EPEVTQTPSHQVTQMGQEVILRCVPISNHLYFYWYRQILGQKVEFLVSFYNNEISEKSEIFDDQFSVERPDGSNFTLKIRSTKLEDSAMYFCASSRDRGGETQYFGPGTRLLVL.

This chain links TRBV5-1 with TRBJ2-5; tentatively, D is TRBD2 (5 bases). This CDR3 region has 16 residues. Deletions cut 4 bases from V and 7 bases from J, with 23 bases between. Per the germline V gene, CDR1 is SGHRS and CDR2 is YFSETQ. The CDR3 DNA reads TGCGCCAGCAGCCGGGATTGGCAGCGCGGAGTAGGGACCCAGTACTTC. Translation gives CASSRDWQRGVGTQYF.

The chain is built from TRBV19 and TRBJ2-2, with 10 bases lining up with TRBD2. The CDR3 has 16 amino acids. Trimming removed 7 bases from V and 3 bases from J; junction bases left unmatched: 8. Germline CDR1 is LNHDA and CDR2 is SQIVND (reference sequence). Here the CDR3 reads CASTSAGGRDTGELFF. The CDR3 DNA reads TGTGCCAGTACCTCAGCGGGGGGGCGCGACACCGGGGAGCTGTTTTTT. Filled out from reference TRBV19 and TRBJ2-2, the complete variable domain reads DGGITQSPKYLFRKEGQNVTLSCEQNLNHDAMYWYRQDPGQGLRLIYYSQIVNDFQKGDIAEGYSVSREKKESFPLTVTSAQKNPTAFYLCASTSAGGRDTGELFFGEGSRLTVL.

The DNA of the CDR3 is TGTGCCAGCAGTCATAGGGCTAGCGGGGGGTCTGTGGATGAGCAGTTCTTC. Residues: CASSHRASGGSVDEQFF. The V and J genes are TRBV11-3 and TRBJ2-1; 11 nucleotides align to TRBD2. Germline trimming cut 6 bases from V and 8 bases from J; bases unmatched to any gene: 15. This CDR3 contains 17 residues. In germline, CDR1 is SGHNT, CDR2 YENEEA.

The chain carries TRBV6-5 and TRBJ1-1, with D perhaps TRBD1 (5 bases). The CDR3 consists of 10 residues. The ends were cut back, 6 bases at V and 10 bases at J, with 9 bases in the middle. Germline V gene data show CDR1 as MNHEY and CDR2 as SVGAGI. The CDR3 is CASSSRAAFF. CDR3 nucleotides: TGTGCCAGCAGCTCCAGGGCAGCTTTCTTT.

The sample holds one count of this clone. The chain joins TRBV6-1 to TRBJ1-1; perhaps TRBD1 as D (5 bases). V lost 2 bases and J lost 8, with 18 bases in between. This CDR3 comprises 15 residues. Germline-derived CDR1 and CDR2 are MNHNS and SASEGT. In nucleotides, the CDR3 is TGTGCCAGCAGTGAAAATCCGGCCCGGGGGGGAGAAGCTTTCTTT. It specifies CASSENPARGGEAFF.

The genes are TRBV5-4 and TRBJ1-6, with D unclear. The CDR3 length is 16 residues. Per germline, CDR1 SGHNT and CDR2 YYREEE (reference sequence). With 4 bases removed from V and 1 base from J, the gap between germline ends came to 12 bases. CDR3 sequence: CASSLTPGSYNSPLHF. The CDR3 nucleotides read TGTGCCAGCAGCCTAACCCCGGGGTCCTATAATTCACCCCTCCACTTT.

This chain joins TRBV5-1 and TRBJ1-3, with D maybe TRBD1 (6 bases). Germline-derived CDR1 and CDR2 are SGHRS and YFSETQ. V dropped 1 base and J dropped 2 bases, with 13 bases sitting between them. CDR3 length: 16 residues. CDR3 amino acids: CASSLRTGSAGNTIYF. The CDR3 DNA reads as TGCGCCAGCAGCTTGAGAACAGGGTCGGCTGGAAACACCATATATTTT.

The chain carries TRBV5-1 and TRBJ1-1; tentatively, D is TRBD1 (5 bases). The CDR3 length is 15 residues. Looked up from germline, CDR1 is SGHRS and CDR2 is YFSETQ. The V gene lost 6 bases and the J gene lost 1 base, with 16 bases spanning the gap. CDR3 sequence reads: CASTFFQGRNTEAFF. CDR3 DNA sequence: TGCGCCAGCACTTTTTTTCAGGGCCGGAACACTGAAGCTTTCTTT.